The 29 T cell receptor beta chains below were found in one sample sequenced in a study of T cell responses to AZD1222 COVID-19 vaccine. Profiled with immunoSEQ multiplex PCR; TCRdb holds only in-frame clones, not every one. The data contain roughly 200,000 clones, 91% of them singletons. Sequences were derived from peripheral blood, sampled 28 days after the second AZD1222 dose. The source of these receptors is an adult who received the AZD1222 COVID-19 vaccine.

The chain recombines TRBV28 with TRBJ2-7, with 8 bases lining up with TRBD2. CDR3 size: 14 residues. V was pared by 1 base and J by 5 bases, with 4 bases of the junction left unmatched. Per the germline V gene, CDR1 is MDHEN and CDR2 is SYDVKM. The CDR3 reads CASSLFPGRDEQYF. The CDR3 DNA is TGTGCCAGCAGTTTATTCCCCGGGAGGGACGAGCAGTACTTC.

This chain connects TRBV25-1 to TRBJ1-1; 12 nucleotides match TRBD1. Germline trimming cut 5 bases from V and 4 bases from J; bases unmatched to any gene: 8. Germline values: CDR1 MGHDK, CDR2 SYGVNS. CDR3 length: 16 amino acids. CDR3 loop: CASSSARDRGLTEAFF. CDR3 DNA: TGTGCCAGCAGTTCAGCCCGGGACAGGGGGCTCACTGAAGCTTTCTTT.

This chain joins TRBV4-3 and TRBJ2-3, with TRBD2 identical over 7 bases. V dropped 4 bases and J dropped 3; count of bases not matched to a gene: 7. Germline CDR1 is LGHNA and CDR2 is YSLEER. The CDR3 spans 15 residues. CDR3 in DNA: TGCGCCAGCAGCCCCCGTGGAGCGGGAACAGATACGCAGTATTTT. Translation: CASSPRGAGTDTQYF.

V gene TRBV19 combines with J gene TRBJ1-3, with a weak D call TRBD1 (5 bases). The CDR3 has 16 amino acids. Germline V gene lookup returns CDR1 LNHDA and CDR2 SQIVND (reference sequence). The germline V and J ends were trimmed by 5 bases and 0 bases, with 14 bases remaining between them. CDR3 sequence: CASSPYGGISGNTIYF. CDR3 nucleotide sequence: TGTGCCAGTAGTCCCTACGGGGGTATCTCTGGAAACACCATATATTTT.

The chain joins TRBV21-1 to TRBJ2-3; the D call TRBD1 from the table was never checked on the DNA. TRBV21-1 is labeled a pseudogene. The CDR3 runs to 21 residues. CDR3 sequence (DNA): TGTGCCAGCAGCAAAGGGGGGCGATGGGGAAAGGGGCGGACAGGCACAGATACGCAGTATTTT. As protein: CASSKGGRWGKGRTGTDTQYF.

The V and J genes are TRBV30 and TRBJ1-2; maybe TRBD1 (6 bases). Trimming removed 4 bases from V and 4 bases from J, with 10 bases in between. Germline assignment: CDR1 GTSNPN and CDR2 SVGIG (reference sequence). This CDR3 comprises 12 residues. The CDR3 reads CAWKDRIYGYTF. In DNA form, the CDR3 reads TGTGCCTGGAAGGACAGAATCTATGGCTACACCTTC.

V usage is TRBV27 and J usage is TRBJ2-2, with TRBD2 matching over 12 bases. The germline V gene encodes CDR1 MNHEY and CDR2 SMNVEV (reference sequence). CDR3 length: 17 residues. V shed 2 bases, J shed 5 bases, and the junction held 6 bases outside the gene matches. CDR3 DNA sequence: TGTGCCAGCAGTTTAAAACTAGCGGGAGGACGAACCGGGGAGCTGTTTTTT. Translation gives CASSLKLAGGRTGELFF.

The gene calls are TRBV11-2 and TRBJ2-5; D is uncertain. Germline values: CDR1 SGHAT, CDR2 FQNNGV. The CDR3 consists of 16 residues. V was clipped by 1 base and J by 0 bases, with 12 bases between them. CDR3 loop: CASSLGAGWNQETQYF. The CDR3, as DNA: TGTGCCAGCAGCTTAGGGGCCGGGTGGAACCAAGAGACCCAGTACTTC.

The rearrangement uses TRBV6-5 and TRBJ1-2; TRBD1 aligns across 12 bases. Germline V gene sequence: CDR1 MNHEY, CDR2 SVGAGI. There are 14 residues in the CDR3. V was pared by 5 bases and J by 8 bases, with 6 bases of the junction left unmatched. The CDR3 loop reads CASSPGQGARGYTF. The CDR3, as DNA: TGTGCCAGCAGTCCGGGACAGGGGGCACGGGGCTACACCTTC.

In this sample, this clone turned up once. The rearrangement links TRBV30 to TRBJ1-6; possibly TRBD1 for D (6 bases). Trimming pared 4 bases from V and 0 bases from J, leaving 19 bases between. From germline, CDR1 is GTSNPN and CDR2 SVGIG (reference sequence). There are 18 residues in the CDR3. This chain's CDR3 is CAWTPSGHTISYNSPLHF. As DNA, the CDR3 is TGTGCCTGGACCCCTTCGGGACACACTATCTCCTATAATTCACCCCTCCACTTT.

This clone has just one count. V usage is TRBV12-3 or TRBV12-4 and J usage is TRBJ2-7, with TRBD2 as a possible D gene (6 bases). CDR3 size: 13 residues. Trimming pared 6 bases from V and 3 bases from J, leaving 12 bases between. The CDR3 bases are TGTGCCAGCAGGGGGACTGGAGACTACGAGCAGTACTTC. Translated, it gives CASRGTGDYEQYF.

The sample holds one count of this clone. The rearrangement uses TRBV21-1 and TRBJ2-2; the D call of TRBD2 is as the table states it, not checked on the DNA. TRBV21-1 constitutes a pseudogene. This CDR3 has 17 amino acids. DNA of the CDR3: TGTGCCAGCACGAACGGGGAGACTAGCGGGAAAACCGGGGAGCTGTTTTTT. It yields the protein CASTNGETSGKTGELFF.

This rearrangement joins TRBV4-3 to TRBJ2-2, with 11 bases matching TRBD2. The CDR3 has 16 amino acids. The germline gives CDR1 LGHNA, CDR2 YSLEER. V trimming: 3 bases; J trimming: 7 bases; junction bases outside the gene matches: 7. This CDR3 reads CASSHLTSGSVGELFF. The CDR3, as DNA: TGCGCCAGCAGCCACCTTACTAGCGGGAGTGTCGGGGAGCTGTTTTTT.

This sequence joins TRBV12-5 and TRBJ1-5; D might be TRBD1 (5 bases). The CDR3 runs 12 residues. Looked up from germline, CDR1 is LGHNT and CDR2 is FRNRAP. V lost 5 bases, J lost 9 bases, and 11 bases lay in between. This CDR3 reads CASGQGLGPQHF. The CDR3 nucleotides are TGTGCTAGTGGTCAGGGTCTCGGGCCCCAGCATTTT.

The chain employs TRBV6-6 and TRBJ1-2; TRBD1 is a possible D gene (6 bases). Looked up from germline, CDR1 is MNHNY and CDR2 is SVGAGI (reference sequence). The CDR3 length is 13 residues. The V end was cut by 7 bases, the J end by 0 bases, with 9 bases between. As DNA, the CDR3 is TGTGCCAGCAAGGACAGTGCTAACTATGGCTACACCTTC. Its protein is CASKDSANYGYTF.

The V and J genes are TRBV13 and TRBJ1-1; D gene ambiguous. This CDR3 is 14 amino acids long. The germline V and J ends were trimmed by 5 bases and 2 bases, with 12 bases remaining between them. CDR1 is PRHDT, CDR2 FYEKMQ, per germline (reference sequence). The CDR3 sequence is CASSTGGPNTEAFF. DNA of the CDR3: TGTGCCAGCAGCACCGGAGGTCCCAACACTGAAGCTTTCTTT.

The V gene is TRBV14, the J gene TRBJ2-7; 8 nucleotides match TRBD1. The germline gives CDR1 SGHDN, CDR2 FVKESK. This CDR3 has 15 residues. Trimming removed 4 bases from V and 2 bases from J; junction bases left unmatched: 7. The CDR3 here is CASSPGTGIPYEQYF. CDR3 coding DNA: TGTGCCAGCAGCCCCGGGACAGGAATCCCCTACGAGCAGTACTTC.

J is TRBJ1-1 and V is TRBV4-1; the D is unclear. Trimming stripped 0 bases from V and 4 bases from J, with 9 bases between. This CDR3 is built from 14 residues. The germline CDR1 and CDR2 sequences are MGHRA and YSYEKL. The CDR3 sequence: CASSQEGAGTEAFF. CDR3 nucleotide sequence: TGCGCCAGCAGCCAAGAGGGTGCCGGCACTGAAGCTTTCTTT.

CDR3 nucleotide sequence: TGCGCCAGCAGCTTGGATCAGACAGGGCTAGGCTACACCTTC. Translating it yields CASSLDQTGLGYTF. The genes are TRBV5-1 and TRBJ1-2; 7 nucleotides align to TRBD1. After removal of 0 bases from V and 8 bases from J, the junction contained 7 bases not matched to a gene. The CDR3 is 14 amino acids. CDR1 is SGHRS and CDR2 is YFSETQ in the germline V gene.

The chain combines TRBV13 with TRBJ1-3; D may be TRBD1 (6 bases). Deletions cut 4 bases from V and 0 bases from J, with 10 bases between. The CDR3 extends over 15 amino acids. CDR1 and CDR2 from the germline V gene are PRHDT and FYEKMQ (reference sequence). CDR3 sequence (DNA): TGTGCCAGCAGCTCAGGGGACCCCTCTGGAAACACCATATATTTT. Translation gives CASSSGDPSGNTIYF.

The chain employs TRBV11-2 and TRBJ2-1; 7 nucleotides agree with TRBD2. Germline CDR1 and CDR2: SGHAT and FQNNGV. The V and J ends lost 6 bases and 12 bases, in that order; junction bases with no gene match: 11. The CDR3 is 13 amino acids. The DNA of the CDR3 is TGTGCCAGCAGTTTCAATAGCGGGCTCCTGCAGTTCTTC. Amino acids: CASSFNSGLLQFF.

This chain uses TRBV9 with TRBJ1-2; D is uncertain. There are 15 residues in the CDR3. The germline V gene has CDR1 SGDLS and CDR2 YYNGEE. Trimming removed 0 bases from V and 2 bases from J, with 11 bases in between. The CDR3 DNA reads as TGTGCCAGCAGCGTAGCTGCCAGCCCAAACTATGGCTACACCTTC. It yields the protein CASSVAASPNYGYTF.

The chain links TRBV11-3 to TRBJ2-7, with D maybe TRBD1 (6 bases). Trimming removed 5 bases from V and 5 bases from J, with 19 bases in between. The germline V gene encodes CDR1 SGHNT and CDR2 YENEEA. The CDR3 contains 15 residues. CDR3 residues: CASSPDGGSRDEQYF. CDR3 coding DNA: TGTGCCAGCAGCCCTGATGGGGGCTCGCGGGACGAGCAGTACTTC.

This chain uses TRBV19 with TRBJ2-7; 10 bases match TRBD2. The CDR3 consists of 18 residues. Germline V lookup: CDR1 LNHDA, CDR2 SQIVND (reference sequence). J lost 5 bases, V lost 3 bases, and 16 bases had no gene match. DNA for the CDR3: TGTGCCAGTAGTATGCGGCCTCCGCTAGCGGGAGTTTTGGACGAGCAGTACTTC. Translating it yields CASSMRPPLAGVLDEQYF. The complete variable domain, with remaining parts taken from reference TRBV19 and TRBJ2-7, reads DGGITQSPKYLFRKEGQNVTLSCEQNLNHDAMYWYRQDPGQGLRLIYYSQIVNDFQKGDIAEGYSVSREKKESFPLTVTSAQKNPTAFYLCASSMRPPLAGVLDEQYFGPGTRLTVT.

This chain joins TRBV10-3 and TRBJ2-5; 14 nucleotides match TRBD2. The V segment lost 6 bases and the J segment 4 bases; nucleotides outside the gene matches: 4. The V gene's germline CDR1 is ENHRY and CDR2 SYGVKD. This CDR3 is 15 amino acids long. The CDR3: CAIRGLAGEGETQYF. The CDR3 DNA reads TGTGCCATCAGGGGACTAGCGGGAGAAGGAGAGACCCAGTACTTC.

The V gene is TRBV2, the J gene TRBJ1-4, with D maybe TRBD1 (6 bases). CDR3 length: 13 amino acids. CDR1 and CDR2 (germline): SNHLY, FYNNEI. Deletions cut 7 bases from V and 7 bases from J, with 13 bases between. CDR3 nucleotides: TGTGCCAGCAATCTACAGGGTACTGAAAAACTGTTTTTT. Translation gives CASNLQGTEKLFF.

This clone was seen a single time. Here the CDR3 reads CASSHRDYGYTF. The CDR3 DNA is TGTGCCAGCAGTCACAGGGACTATGGCTACACCTTC. The V and J genes are TRBV27 and TRBJ1-2, with D perhaps matching TRBD1 (6 bases). V was trimmed by 5 bases and J by 3 bases, leaving 7 bases between them. Germline values: CDR1 MNHEY, CDR2 SMNVEV (reference sequence). CDR3 length: 12 amino acids.

Only one count was recorded for this clone. The V call is TRBV27, the J call TRBJ1-1; 7 nucleotides agree with TRBD1. Trimming took 6 bases from V and 4 from J; bases not matched to a gene: 17. Germline V gene sequence: CDR1 MNHEY, CDR2 SMNVEV (reference sequence). This CDR3 comprises 17 residues. The CDR3 sequence is CASREYRGLGGSTEAFF. The CDR3 DNA reads as TGTGCCAGCAGAGAGTACAGGGGTTTGGGGGGGAGCACTGAAGCTTTCTTT.

The CDR3 reads CAIRDREGTGELFF. The CDR3 nucleotides read TGTGCCATCAGAGACAGGGAGGGGACCGGGGAGCTGTTTTTT. The chain is built from TRBV10-3 and TRBJ2-2, with D perhaps TRBD1 or TRBD2 (7 bases each). Trimming shortened V by 6 bases and J by 5 bases, and 13 bases separated the two germline ends. Germline values: CDR1 ENHRY, CDR2 SYGVKD. The CDR3 spans 14 residues.